These T cell receptor beta chains were read from a single sample in a study of breast tumors, draining lymph nodes, adjacent tissues. TCRdb analysed the multiplex PCR reads with MiXCR anew, one entry per CDR3 protein. In the table there are over 100,000 distinct CDR3 sequences, 20% to 25% of which are singletons. The sample was axillary lymph node tissue. Every receptor here comes from a female donor with breast cancer. Some clones in this sample may be carry-over from other donors' samples. Both conserved end residues are part of each CDR3. The D gene is left open where the match is weak. Clone size is shown for a subset of rows, as once, few, many or a class of expanded clone.

few | TRBJ2-2 | TRBD1 | TRBV13 | TGTGCCAGCAGCCAGGGACAGGGGGCTCTGTTCGGGGAGCTGTTTTTT | CASSQGQGALFGELFF
few | TRBJ2-5 | TRBD2 | TRBV27 | TGTGCCAGCAGTTCGGGACTAGCGGGAGTTAGCCAAGAGACCCAGTACTTC | CASSSGLAGVSQETQYF
many | TRBJ1-2 | TRBD1 | TRBV20-1 | TGCAGTGCTAGACAGGACAGGGTTTTTGGCTACACCTTC | CSARQDRVFGYTF
many | TRBJ2-1 | TRBD2 | TRBV20-1 | TGCAGTGCTACTGACGGGCGGGAGTCGGGCAATGAGCAGTTCTTC | CSATDGRESGNEQFF
many | TRBJ2-3 | - | TRBV5-5 | TGTGCCAGCAGCTTTAGCGTACCCCTCACAGATACGCAGTATTTT | CASSFSVPLTDTQYF
many | TRBJ2-7 | TRBD2 | TRBV5-6 | TGTGCCAGCAGCTTGGTCGGGGGGAGCTCCTACGAGCAGTACTTC | CASSLVGGSSYEQYF
many | TRBJ2-7 | TRBD2 | TRBV11-3 | TGTGCCAGCAGCTTTCTTCTGGATAGCGGGAGGGCCGGGGACGAGCAGTACTTC | CASSFLLDSGRAGDEQYF
- | TRBJ2-1 | TRBD2 | TRBV5-1 | TGCGCCAGCAGCTCCGGACTAGCGGGAGGGGGAAATGAGCAGTTCTTC | CASSSGLAGGGNEQFF
- | TRBJ1-5 | TRBD1 | TRBV4-1 | TGCGCCAGCAGCCTCGGCTACAGGGGCGATCAGCCCCAGCATTTT | CASSLGYRGDQPQHF
many | TRBJ2-5 | TRBD2 | TRBV24-1 | TGTGCCACCAGTCCACGGGGGGGCTTGGAGACCCAGTACTTC | CATSPRGGLETQYF
many | TRBJ1-2 | - | TRBV14 | TGTGCCAGCAGCCAAGAACGACATAGTGGCTACACCTTC | CASSQERHSGYTF
many | TRBJ1-6 | TRBD1 | TRBV6-5 | TGTGCCAGCAGTCGGGGACAGGCAAATTCACCCCTCCACTTT | CASSRGQANSPLHF
- | TRBJ1-5 | - | TRBV7-3 | TGTGCCAGCAGCTTAGATGGAGGTCAGCCCCAGCATTTT | CASSLDGGQPQHF
once | TRBJ2-1 | TRBD2 | TRBV11-3 | TGTGCCAGCAGCCTAGGGACTAGCGGTTACAGTGAGCAGTTCTTC | CASSLGTSGYSEQFF
many | TRBJ2-7 | - | TRBV27 | TGTGCCAGCAGTTTATCGGACAGATACGAGCAGTACTTC | CASSLSDRYEQYF
many | TRBJ2-1 | TRBD2 | TRBV7-8 | TGTGCCAGCAGCTACGGGGGAGGGGCGAGCTCCTACAATGAGCAGTTCTTC | CASSYGGGASSYNEQFF
many | TRBJ2-7 | - | TRBV11-2 | TGTGCCAGCAGCTTTTACGGAAGCGAGCACGAGCAGTACTTC | CASSFYGSEHEQYF
many | TRBJ1-5 | - | TRBV7-9 | TGTGCCAGCAGCTTACCAAATCAGCCCCAGCATTTT | CASSLPNQPQHF
few | TRBJ2-3 | TRBD2 | TRBV4-2 | TGTGCCAGCAGCCGAGGGACTAGATCAGATACGCAGTATTTT | CASSRGTRSDTQYF
many | TRBJ2-7 | TRBD1 | TRBV14 | TGTGCCAGCAAGGGACAGAGCTCCTACGAGCAGTACTTC | CASKGQSSYEQYF
many | TRBJ2-7 | - | TRBV19 | TGTGCCAGTAGTGTAGCGGGACAGTCGACCTACGAGCAGTACTTC | CASSVAGQSTYEQYF
many | TRBJ2-2 | TRBD2 | TRBV20-1 | TGCAGTGCTCCACTAGCGGGAGCCGGCACCGGGGAGCTGTTTTTT | CSAPLAGAGTGELFF
many | TRBJ2-2 | TRBD2 | TRBV19 | TGTGCCAGTACCGCAGGGCGGGAGTTCGGGGAGCTGTTTTTT | CASTAGREFGELFF
many | TRBJ2-1 | TRBD2 | TRBV2 | TGTGCCAGCAGCGCCCGGTGGGGACTAGCGGCAAATGAGCAGTTCTTC | CASSARWGLAANEQFF
many | TRBJ1-6 | TRBD1 | TRBV30 | TGTGCCTGGAGTCCCGGGACAGGGGTTAATTCACCCCTCCACTTT | CAWSPGTGVNSPLHF
few | TRBJ2-2 | - | TRBV6-2/TRBV6-3 | TGTGCCAGTCGATTTGTGGGGTACACCGGGGAGCTGTTTTTT | CASRFVGYTGELFF
many | TRBJ2-7 | - | TRBV15 | TGTGCCACCAGCATTACTCTCATGGGGGAGCAGTACTTC | CATSITLMGEQYF
many | TRBJ2-3 | - | TRBV12-3/TRBV12-4 | TGTGCCACCTCCACGCCGAGGGGGTCCCGAGCGGCCACAGATACGCAGTATTTT | CATSTPRGSRAATDTQYF
many | TRBJ2-7 | - | TRBV7-6 | TGTGCCAGCAGCTTAGGCGGCGGGTCGGACGAGCAGTACTTC | CASSLGGGSDEQYF
many | TRBJ2-3 | - | TRBV7-3 | TGTGCCAGCAGCTTAAGCCCCCCAGATACGCAGTATTTT | CASSLSPPDTQYF
many | TRBJ2-5 | - | TRBV19 | TGTGCCAGTAGTACAGGATGGGGAGAGACCCAGTACTTC | CASSTGWGETQYF
many | TRBJ2-2 | - | TRBV2 | TGTGCCAGCAGTGGAAATAACAGGGAAAACACCGGGGAGCTGTTTTTT | CASSGNNRENTGELFF
- | TRBJ1-5 | - | TRBV4-1 | TGCGCCAGCAGCCAAGATGGGAGTAGTAATCAGCCCCAGCATTTT | CASSQDGSSNQPQHF
few | TRBJ1-5 | - | TRBV28 | TGTGCCAGCAGTTCCCGTGGGACCAATCAGCCCCAGCATTTT | CASSSRGTNQPQHF
many | TRBJ2-3 | TRBD1 | TRBV6-1 | TGTGCCAGCAGTGAGTGGACAGGGGGCAGGGATACGCAGTATTTT | CASSEWTGGRDTQYF
few | TRBJ2-7 | - | TRBV28 | TGTGCCAGCAGTTTATATCGGGTGTCCTACGAGCAGTACTTC | CASSLYRVSYEQYF
- | TRBJ2-4 | - | TRBV6-2/TRBV6-3 | TGTGCCAGCAGAACGACAGCTGCCCTAGCCAAAAACATTCAGTACTTC | CASRTTAALAKNIQYF
- | TRBJ2-3 | TRBD2 | TRBV19 | TGTGCCAGTAGTATAGCGACTAGCGGGAGGCCACGGCAGTATTTT | CASSIATSGRPRQYF
many | TRBJ2-2 | - | TRBV7-2 | TGTGCCAGCAGCTTAAGGGTGGGCACCGGGGAGCTGTTTTTT | CASSLRVGTGELFF
- | TRBJ2-5 | - | TRBV28 | TGTGCCAGCAGTGTTGAAAGGGATGGAGAGACCCAGTACTTC | CASSVERDGETQYF
many | TRBJ2-7 | - | TRBV7-2 | TGTGCCAGCAGCCTAGGCGCTACGGGGGGCAAGTACGAGCAGTACTTC | CASSLGATGGKYEQYF
many | TRBJ1-2 | TRBD1 | TRBV2 | TGTGCCAGCTCCATCCGGACAGGGACCTCCGCCTTC | CASSIRTGTSAF
many | TRBJ2-3 | TRBD1 | TRBV9 | TGTGCCAGCAGCCGGGACAGGGGTGAGACAGATACGCAGTATTTT | CASSRDRGETDTQYF
many | TRBJ2-7 | - | TRBV4-2 | TGTGCCAGCAGCCAAGACCTCGGGGGATACGAGCAGTACTTC | CASSQDLGGYEQYF
- | TRBJ2-4 | - | TRBV7-9 | TGTGCCAGCAGCTTATCCGGTACTAGTACTGGCAACATTCAGTACTTC | CASSLSGTSTGNIQYF